The present entry profiles one T cell receptor beta chain with its context. Antigen unknown. The entry originates in a study of cytomegalovirus exposure and HLA in healthy donors. Notes on the study in general: Rarity held for most TCR sequences, but there were some public TCRs that occurred in many donors. Reports credit the classifier with highly specific, highly sensitive diagnosis of cytomegalovirus status.

TCRdb keeps only in-frame clones here, not all; method: immunoSEQ multiplex PCR. The sample contains a few hundred thousand clones, 90% of which appear only once. V lost 5 bases and J 1 base, leaving 12 bases between the germline ends. CDR3 size: 15 residues. Per germline, CDR1 SGHVS and CDR2 FQNEAQ. Sequenced sample: PBMCs. The chain recombines TRBV7-8 with TRBJ1-5, with unresolved D. The clonotype was recovered from a woman between 18 and 29 years old in good health and CMV-seronegative. In DNA form, the CDR3 reads TGTGCCAGCAGCCCTCTCGGGAGGAGCAATCAGCCCCAGCATTTT. It translates to CASSPLGRSNQPQHF.